This T cell receptor beta chain was sequenced during a study of blood T cell repertoires in COVID-19 (dated by TCRdb to 2019 to 2021). Study-wide context: The collaborator samples originated in the United States, Italy and Spain and spanned the acute and convalescent phases of COVID-19. The material from the prospective study consisted of cDNA or gDNA derived from T cells, B-cell-depleted T cells, or PBMCs. The dataset comprised deeply sampled blood TCRbeta repertoires from subjects exposed to, actively infected with, or recovered from COVID-19. A freely available public database, intended as a resource for researchers studying the immune response to SARS-CoV-2, is where the repertoires were released. Samples were obtained from the ongoing ImmuneRACE study (first 160 participants) and from 1,254 subjects provided by 6 global collaborators. Nearly every sample came with metadata listing a de-identified subject ID, COVID-19 status, age in years and sex. Where available, HLA class I and class II types were taken from metadata supplied by the sample provider and were not determined by assay-based typing. Findings and caveats that apply to the study as a whole: The amount of clinical and demographic metadata varied by source and participant and was provided uncurated.

Whole blood was collected in K2EDTA tubes by collaborating institutions according to the institutions' own protocols. Collaborator samples were shipped for TCRbeta analysis as frozen whole blood, isolated PBMCs, or DNA extracted from either sample type. The immunoSEQ Assay, a bias-controlled multiplex PCR, was used to amplify TCRbeta CDR3 regions from genomic DNA. The study's processing was this. Within the assay, amplification of reference gene primers was used to estimate how many nucleated cells each sample contained. To quantify the absolute abundance of each unique TCRbeta CDR3 rearrangement, sequence reads were collapsed and filtered. For each sample, productive Simpson clonality was calculated as the square root of Simpson's diversity index across productive rearrangements. TCRdb took this table from immuneACCESS and kept in-frame rearrangements with V and J called. Such tables lack part of the clones; where checked against another copy, unresolved V genes explain under half of the gap, and the rest is unexplained. V and J calls and clone size follow that table, whereas D and trimming were derived from the DNA. The table for this sample lists under 130,000 clones; around 84% of them were counted only once. The ten largest clones add up to under 2.5% of the sample.

As to this clone: The target of this receptor is not known. There are no base qualities to consult, and no much larger clone falls within one base.

Sequenced input: peripheral blood. This TCR was sampled from a human donor in a cohort sampled during active COVID-19.

The nucleotide sequence reads as follows: TGTGCCAGCGGGACAGGCTCTCAAGAGACCCAGTACTTC. The resulting protein is CASGTGSQETQYF. The V gene is TRBV6-5 and the J gene is TRBJ2-5; 8 of the junction bases match TRBD1. Trimming leaves V shorter by 8 bases and J shorter by 2 bases, with the junction holding 4 bases beyond the gene matches. The germline V gene supplies CDR1 MNHEY and CDR2 SVGAGI. The CDR3 covers 13 residues, taking in both the cysteine and the phenylalanine. The kept DNA is CDR3 alone, 39 bases in frame from the first base.